The entry below describes one T cell receptor (beta chain). The target antigen is unknown. This sample is part of a study of T cell repertoires in cytomegalovirus infection. Broader study findings: Identification of carriers of CMV plus the relevant HLA was performed using cumulative public TCR beta family frequency.

There are 12 residues in the CDR3. The V gene lost 4 bases and the J gene lost 2 bases, with 8 bases spanning the gap. Germline V lookup: CDR1 SQVTM, CDR2 ANQGSEA. TCRdb used MiXCR to reprocess the reads, holding one entry per CDR3 protein. The table shows 350,000 to 500,000 distinct CDR3 sequences, with under 40% occurring only once. The V gene is TRBV29-1, the J gene TRBJ2-5; D possibly corresponds to TRBD1 (5 bases). This TCR came from a human donor in good health (CMV status not recorded). Some clones in this sample may be carry-over from other donors' samples. The sample was PBMCs. The chain's CDR3 is CSVVGLQETQYF. In nucleotides, the CDR3 is TGCAGCGTTGTGGGGCTACAAGAGACCCAGTACTTC.